The rows below give T cell receptor beta chains drawn from one sample of a study of immune evolution from preneoplasia to lung adenocarcinoma. Some clones are missing from TCRdb's copy, which holds only in-frame ones; the method was immunoSEQ multiplex PCR. Of 9,500 to 14,000 clones listed, around 81% were seen once; the top ten hold 3.9%. The specimen was FFPE minimally invasive lung adenocarcinoma tissue. The receptors shown here come from a person aged 55-80 years with lung adenocarcinoma. Each CDR3 is given with its conserved first and last residue. Fields, in order: D gene, J gene, V gene, clone size, CDR3 DNA, CDR3 protein. A D gene is named only where the DNA matches it firmly. Only part of the rows carry a size: once, few, many, or a class if the clone is expanded.

. TRBJ2-2 TRBV29-1 . TGCAGCGTGGGAGACCGGGAGCTGTTTTTT CSVGDRELFF
TRBD1 TRBJ1-1 TRBV5-4 . TGTGCCAGCAGCTTGGCAGGGGGCGATGAAGCTTTCTTT CASSLAGGDEAFF
. TRBJ2-7 TRBV7-9 . TGTGCCAGCACACTTACAGACGGAACCTACGAGCAGTACTTC CASTLTDGTYEQYF
. TRBJ2-7 TRBV5-1 . TGCGCCAGCAGCCCCACCCCTTGGGGGACAAGGACCTCCGAGCAGTACTTC CASSPTPWGTRTSEQYF
TRBD1 TRBJ2-2 TRBV29-1 . TGCAGCGTTGGGGGACAGGGGGTCGGCACCGGGGAGCTGTTTTTT CSVGGQGVGTGELFF
. TRBJ2-5 TRBV11-3 . TGTGCCAGCAGCTTAGGGGGGACCCAGAAAGAGACCCAGTACTTC CASSLGGTQKETQYF
. TRBJ1-5 TRBV7-9 . TGTGCCAGCAGCTTATCGCGGAATCAGCCCCAGCATTTT CASSLSRNQPQHF
. TRBJ1-1 TRBV6-1 . TGTGCCAGCAGTGTCGGGTCTGGGGTAAGAGCTTTCTTT CASSVGSGVRAFF
. TRBJ1-2 TRBV28 . TGTGCCAGCAGTTTACCTACGGGGCGCTATGGCTACACCTTC CASSLPTGRYGYTF
TRBD1 TRBJ1-2 TRBV29-1 few TGCAGCGTTGTAACAGGGGCGGTGGGGTATGGCTACACCTTC CSVVTGAVGYGYTF
TRBD1 TRBJ1-2 TRBV11-3 . TGTGCCAGCAGCTTAGCTCTGACAGGGGCGGACATAGGAGGCTACACCTTC CASSLALTGADIGGYTF
. TRBJ2-3 TRBV5-4 . TGCGCCAGCAGCCAAGGGGGGGCTAACACAGATACGCAGTATTTT CASSQGGANTDTQYF
TRBD1 TRBJ1-4 TRBV19 . TGTGCCAGTAGTATAGATCACACAGGGGGACGGGAAAAACTGTTTTTT CASSIDHTGGREKLFF